These 12 T cell receptor beta chains were sequenced from one sample in a study of blood T cell repertoires in COVID-19. The assay was immunoSEQ multiplex PCR, and TCRdb's table has in-frame clones only and misses some. The sample lists roughly 59,000 clones, approximately 79% seen once, with more than 9.5% in the top ten. Sequencing was done on a sample of peripheral blood. The receptors originated from a human donor in a cohort sampled during active COVID-19.

The rearrangement joins TRBV6-5 to TRBJ1-5; 7 nucleotides line up with TRBD1. The CDR3 contains 15 residues. Germline loops: CDR1 MNHEY, CDR2 SVGAGI. The ends lost 10 bases at V and 3 bases at J; junction bases unmatched: 12. CDR3 in DNA: TGTGCCATCCAAAACACGGGACAGCTCAATCAGCCCCAGCATTTT. It translates to CAIQNTGQLNQPQHF.

The chain recombines TRBV30 with TRBJ1-5, with D perhaps matching TRBD1 (5 bases). Trimming removed 3 bases at V and 1 base at J, with 13 bases between. The CDR3 runs to 15 residues. Germline-derived CDR1 and CDR2 are GTSNPN and SVGIG (reference sequence). The CDR3 DNA is TGTGCCTGGAGCCTGGGACTGCTGAGCAATCAGCCCCAGCATTTT. Its protein product is CAWSLGLLSNQPQHF.

This chain uses TRBV14 with TRBJ2-7; possibly TRBD2 for D (6 bases). V was cut by 0 bases and J by 2 bases, with 14 bases left in between. CDR3 size: 16 residues. CDR1 SGHDN and CDR2 FVKESK come from the germline V gene. The CDR3 nucleotides are TGTGCCAGCAGCCAAGATTATGGGGGGATAACCTACGAGCAGTACTTC. This encodes CASSQDYGGITYEQYF.

The chain carries TRBV7-8 and TRBJ2-2; TRBD2 matches at 13 bases. With 5 bases clipped from V and 1 base from J, the junction kept 7 bases outside the gene matches. CDR3 length: 18 amino acids. The V gene's germline CDR1 is SGHVS and CDR2 FQNEAQ. The CDR3 region is CASSRGTSGMGNTGELFF. The CDR3 DNA reads as TGTGCCAGCAGCCGAGGGACTAGCGGGATGGGGAACACCGGGGAGCTGTTTTTT.

The rearrangement joins TRBV18 to TRBJ1-1; 9 positions match TRBD1. The CDR3 runs 16 residues. CDR1 and CDR2 (germline): KGHSH, LQKENI. V lost 4 bases and J lost 4; bases outside the gene matches: 10. The CDR3 here is CASSRGTGFVGTEAFF. CDR3 sequence (DNA): TGTGCCAGCTCACGCGGGACAGGGTTTGTGGGCACTGAAGCTTTCTTT.

The chain employs TRBV5-1 and TRBJ1-1; 7 positions match TRBD1. The V segment lost 5 bases and the J segment 1 base; nucleotides outside the gene matches: 11. Germline CDR1 reads SGHRS; CDR2 reads YFSETQ. The CDR3 contains 16 residues. The CDR3 DNA sequence: TGCGCCAGCAGTTCTAACGCCGGGACAGCGAACACTGAAGCTTTCTTT. It codes for CASSSNAGTANTEAFF.

About this clone itself: The junction does not match germline at one end; this may be a read error. The gene calls are TRBV7-7 and TRBJ2-1; 14 nucleotides line up with TRBD2. Germline V gene sequence: CDR1 SSHAT, CDR2 FNYEAQ (reference sequence). This CDR3 has 15 residues. DNA of the CDR3: TGTGCTAGCAGCTTGGACGGACTAGCGGGAGGTGAGCAGTTCTTC. It codes for CASSLDGLAGGEQFF.

This chain joins TRBV5-1 and TRBJ2-5; TRBD2 agrees at 8 bases. Germline-derived CDR1 and CDR2 are SGHRS and YFSETQ. V was pared by 2 bases and J by 5 bases, with 5 bases of the junction left unmatched. The CDR3 is 14 amino acids. Here the CDR3 reads CASSFAGGTETQYF. As DNA, the CDR3 is TGCGCCAGCAGCTTTGCGGGGGGTACGGAGACCCAGTACTTC.

This clone came up a few times. This chain uses TRBV7-2 with TRBJ1-5, with 7 bases fitting TRBD1. Germline CDR1 reads SGHTA; CDR2 reads FQGNSA. J gave up 8 bases and V 5 bases, and 9 bases lay outside the gene matches. The CDR3 loop spans 14 amino acids. CDR3 loop: CASSKQGSGEPQHF. CDR3 nucleotide sequence: TGTGCCAGCAGCAAACAGGGGTCCGGGGAGCCCCAGCATTTT.

This rearrangement joins TRBV9 to TRBJ1-1, with TRBD1 identical over 8 bases. The CDR3 is made up of 13 amino acids. V gave up 4 bases and J gave up 4 bases; unmatched junction bases: 3. Germline V CDR1 and CDR2: SGDLS, YYNGEE. CDR3 loop: CASSNTGGTEAFF. The CDR3 coding sequence is TGTGCCAGCAGCAATACAGGGGGCACTGAAGCTTTCTTT.

This clone turned up a few times. The chain couples TRBV11-2 to TRBJ2-3; 14 positions agree with TRBD2. The CDR3 has 18 amino acids. The germline V gene has CDR1 SGHAT and CDR2 FQNNGV. Trimming took 3 bases from V and 2 from J; bases not matched to a gene: 7. DNA for the CDR3: TGTGCCAGCAGCTTGAGGATGGGACTAGCGGGGGTCACAGATACGCAGTATTTT. Translation gives CASSLRMGLAGVTDTQYF.

The J gene is TRBJ2-1, the V gene TRBV18, with 8 bases lining up with TRBD2. V shed 2 bases, J shed 8 bases, and the junction held 14 bases outside the gene matches. Per germline, CDR1 KGHSH and CDR2 LQKENI. CDR3 length: 17 amino acids. CDR3 region: CASSPTRREGLDDEQFF. The CDR3 DNA reads TGTGCCAGCTCACCAACGAGACGGGAGGGCCTTGACGATGAGCAGTTCTTC.